Sequencing of this TCR beta chain was carried out in a study of early T cells in non-severe SARS-CoV-2 infection. Study at large: Sequencing of bulk RNA from unsorted whole blood was done, without chain pairing.

TCRdb re-called the 5' RACE reads through MiXCR, storing one row per CDR3 protein. In the table there are around 25,000 distinct CDR3 sequences, roughly 2.8% of which are singletons. This clonotype was observed at least ten times. Sequencing was performed on whole blood. The TCR was taken from an adult who was a healthcare worker with PCR-confirmed SARS-CoV-2 infection or an uninfected control (not recorded which).

In nucleotides, the CDR3 is TGTGCCAGCTCACCACCGAGGGGGTCTGGCACAGATACGCAGTATTTT. Translation gives CASSPPRGSGTDTQYF. The chain has TRBV18 and TRBJ2-3; possible D gene TRBD1, 6 bases. CDR1 KGHSH and CDR2 LQKENI come from the germline V gene. The V end was cut by 0 bases, the J end by 1 base, with 11 bases between. The CDR3 is made up of 16 amino acids.